These 26 T cell receptor beta chains share one sample of origin, sequenced in a study of T cells in tuberculosis. As to time point: new active TB diagnosis, blood taken before or within 7 days of starting treatment. Assay used: immunoSEQ multiplex PCR; TCRdb lists only in-frame clones, some missing. The sample contains 30,000 to 40,000 clones, approximately 93% of which appear only once. The material was PBMCs, obtained at tuberculosis diagnosis. All receptors come from an adult with tuberculosis.

The chain links TRBV7-3 to TRBJ2-5; D is possibly TRBD2 (5 bases). This CDR3 comprises 15 residues. Germline V gene lookup returns CDR1 SGHTA and CDR2 FQGTGA. Trimming removed 0 bases at V and 7 bases at J, with 15 bases between. CDR3 bases: TGTGCCAGCAGCTTAACGGCTAGCACTCCAGGGACCCAGTACTTC. It yields the protein CASSLTASTPGTQYF. The full variable domain, rest sourced from reference TRBV7-3 and TRBJ2-5, is GAGVSQTPSNKVTEKGKYVELRCDPISGHTALYWYRQSLGQGPEFLIYFQGTGAADDSGLPNDRFFAVRPEGSVSTLKIQRTERGDSAVYLCASSLTASTPGTQYFGPGTRLLVL.

The V gene is TRBV9, the J gene TRBJ1-6; D is uncertain. From germline, CDR1 is SGDLS and CDR2 YYNGEE. The CDR3 runs 12 residues. The germline V and J ends were trimmed by 3 bases and 18 bases, with 16 bases remaining between them. CDR3 nucleotides: TGTGCCAGCAGCGCCGAGGGAGGACGGACCCACTTT. It translates to CASSAEGGRTHF.

The chain joins TRBV7-6 to TRBJ2-7; 13 bases line up with TRBD2. Per the germline V gene, CDR1 is SGHVS and CDR2 is FNYEAQ. Germline trimming cut 5 bases from V and 1 base from J; bases unmatched to any gene: 5. This CDR3 spans 16 amino acids. The CDR3 region is CASSQTSGGDSYEQYF. The CDR3 region has the DNA TGTGCCAGCAGCCAAACTAGCGGGGGGGATTCCTACGAGCAGTACTTC.

V and J are TRBV29-1 and TRBJ2-3; 8 bases map to TRBD1. This CDR3 contains 14 residues. Germline V gene lookup returns CDR1 SQVTM and CDR2 ANQGSEA. V dropped 7 bases and J dropped 4; count of bases not matched to a gene: 10. CDR3 sequence (DNA): TGCAGCGGAAGGACAGGGTCGGGAGCAGATACGCAGTATTTT. It yields the protein CSGRTGSGADTQYF.

In its sample, this clone was seen a few times. This chain connects TRBV28 to TRBJ1-2, with 11 bases matching TRBD1. Germline lookup yields CDR1 MDHEN and CDR2 SYDVKM. The V segment lost 3 bases and the J segment 5 bases; nucleotides outside the gene matches: 8. CDR3 length equals 16 residues. The CDR3 sequence is CASSFVRTGGGYGYTF. In DNA, the CDR3 is TGTGCCAGCAGTTTTGTTAGGACAGGGGGCGGGTATGGCTACACCTTC.

The table lists this clone with a few counts. V usage is TRBV10-2 and J usage is TRBJ2-2, with a weak D call TRBD1 (6 bases). Germline V gene data show CDR1 as WSHSY and CDR2 as SAAADI. The CDR3 has 13 amino acids. Trimming took 6 bases from V and 6 from J, leaving 11 bases between them. CDR3 nucleotide sequence: TGCGCCAGCAGGGGGACACGATCCGGGGAGCTGTTTTTT. This gives the protein CASRGTRSGELFF.

V usage is TRBV20-1 and J usage is TRBJ2-1; D not resolved. Trimming left V 4 bases short and J 3 bases short, with 4 bases between. Germline V gene data show CDR1 as DFQATT and CDR2 as SNEGSKA (reference sequence). This CDR3 contains 11 residues. This chain's CDR3 is CSATLYNEQFF. The CDR3 nucleotides read TGCAGTGCTACCCTCTACAATGAGCAGTTCTTC.

The chain has TRBV30 and TRBJ2-2; a possible D gene is TRBD2 (6 bases). Trimming shortened V by 6 bases and J by 4 bases, and 18 bases separated the two germline ends. This CDR3 region has 15 residues. Germline CDR1 GTSNPN, CDR2 SVGIG (reference sequence). In DNA form, the CDR3 reads TGTGCCTGTAATACTCGGGGGTATGGCACCGGGGAGCTGTTTTTT. This translates into CACNTRGYGTGELFF.

This rearrangement joins TRBV4-1 to TRBJ2-1; 11 nucleotides agree with TRBD1. Germline CDR1 and CDR2: MGHRA and YSYEKL. The junction had 6 bases not matched to a gene; V was cut back by 4 bases and J by 7 bases. The CDR3 runs to 15 residues. CDR3 amino acids: CASSRTGTGGNEQFF. Written as DNA, the CDR3 is TGCGCCAGCAGCCGGACCGGGACAGGGGGAAATGAGCAGTTCTTC.

The V and J genes are TRBV27 and TRBJ2-3, with D perhaps TRBD1 (6 bases). Trimming stripped 3 bases from V and 4 bases from J, with 11 bases between. Per germline, CDR1 MNHEY and CDR2 SMNVEV (reference sequence). CDR3 length: 14 residues. CDR3 coding DNA: TGTGCCAGCAGTTTTATAGACAGGCCAGATACGCAGTATTTT. Translation: CASSFIDRPDTQYF.

This clone was picked up one time. The chain links TRBV28 to TRBJ2-7; D perhaps matches TRBD1 (6 bases). The germline V gene encodes CDR1 MDHEN and CDR2 SYDVKM. Trimming took 6 bases from V and 4 from J, leaving 10 bases between them. The CDR3 loop spans 12 amino acids. CDR3: CASSFRGYEQYF. CDR3 nucleotides: TGTGCCAGCAGCTTTAGGGGGTACGAGCAGTACTTC.

In nucleotides, the CDR3 is TGCGCCAGCCCCTCTGGGGGAGGGTGTATGAGAAACTATGGCTACACCTTC. Translated, it gives CASPSGGGCMRNYGYTF. This chain links TRBV5-1 with TRBJ1-2, with D possibly matching TRBD1 (5 bases). Trimming took 7 bases from V and 2 from J, leaving 24 bases between them. Germline V CDR1 and CDR2: SGHRS, YFSETQ. The CDR3 runs to 17 residues. Looking up the rest from reference TRBV5-1 and TRBJ1-2 gives the full variable domain: KAGVTQTPRYLIKTRGQQVTLSCSPISGHRSVSWYQQTPGQGLQFLFEYFSETQRNKGNFPGRFSGRQFSNSRSEMNVSTLELGDSALYLCASPSGGGCMRNYGYTFGSGTRLTVV.

The chain uses TRBV18 and TRBJ1-1; 7 nucleotides align to TRBD1. In germline, CDR1 is KGHSH, CDR2 LQKENI. V lost 6 bases and J lost 5; bases outside the gene matches: 15. CDR3 length: 16 amino acids. The CDR3 region has the DNA TGTGCCAGCTCGACCCAGGATTGGCAGGGGGGTACTGAAGCTTTCTTT. The encoded protein is CASSTQDWQGGTEAFF.

The V gene is TRBV5-1, the J gene TRBJ1-2; possible D gene TRBD1, 5 bases. V gave up 6 bases and J gave up 6 bases, with 9 bases separating them. The CDR3 has 11 amino acids. Germline CDR1 reads SGHRS; CDR2 reads YFSETQ. CDR3 in amino acids: CASTQGNGYTF. The CDR3, as DNA: TGCGCCAGCACGCAGGGCAATGGCTACACCTTC.

V is TRBV4-1 and J is TRBJ2-2, with D perhaps TRBD2 (6 bases). Trimming took off 5 bases at V and 6 bases at J, with 22 bases between the two ends. Germline CDR1 and CDR2: MGHRA and YSYEKL. The CDR3 length is 17 residues. CDR3 sequence reads: CASSYPSYGGYSGELFF. In nucleotides, the CDR3 is TGCGCCAGCAGCTATCCCTCCTATGGAGGGTATTCCGGGGAGCTGTTTTTT.

This chain connects TRBV27 to TRBJ2-3; 7 nucleotides align to TRBD2. This CDR3 comprises 14 residues. Trimming cost V 5 bases and J 6 bases; bases outside gene matches: 8. Per germline, CDR1 MNHEY and CDR2 SMNVEV (reference sequence). CDR3 residues: CASSLSREADTQYF. CDR3 DNA: TGTGCCAGCAGTCTCTCCCGGGAGGCCGATACGCAGTATTTT.

The chain carries TRBV14 and TRBJ2-7, with TRBD1 matching over 8 bases. The germline gives CDR1 SGHDN, CDR2 FVKESK. Trimming took 0 bases from V and 9 from J; bases not matched to a gene: 10. This CDR3 is 15 amino acids long. The CDR3 reads CASSQDLQGAAGQYF. Written as DNA, the CDR3 is TGTGCCAGCAGCCAAGATTTGCAGGGGGCGGCTGGGCAGTACTTC.

The V call is TRBV2, the J call TRBJ2-7; possible D gene TRBD2, 6 bases. V was clipped by 7 bases and J by 6 bases, with 19 bases between them. The CDR3 sequence is 14 residues long. From germline, CDR1 is SNHLY and CDR2 FYNNEI. The chain's CDR3 is CASTGGLGGAEQYF. CDR3 nucleotide sequence: TGTGCCAGCACCGGCGGACTGGGGGGTGCCGAGCAGTACTTC. The complete variable domain, with remaining parts taken from reference TRBV2 and TRBJ2-7, reads EPEVTQTPSHQVTQMGQEVILRCVPISNHLYFYWYRQILGQKVEFLVSFYNNEISEKSEIFDDQFSVERPDGSNFTLKIRSTKLEDSAMYFCASTGGLGGAEQYFGPGTRLTVT.

The chain carries TRBV11-1 and TRBJ2-1; 11 nucleotides line up with TRBD2. Germline lookup yields CDR1 SGHAT and CDR2 FQDESV (reference sequence). Losses at the gene ends were 3 bases for V and 7 bases for J; bases not matched to a gene: 11. This CDR3 has 17 residues. For the CDR3, the DNA is TGTGCCAGCAGCTTCGGGGTTCGGCTAGCGGGGGGAAATGAGCAGTTCTTC. It translates to CASSFGVRLAGGNEQFF. Complete variable domain (other parts from reference TRBV11-1 and TRBJ2-1): EAEVAQSPRYKITEKSQAVAFWCDPISGHATLYWYRQILGQGPELLVQFQDESVVDDSQLPKDRFSAERLKGVDSTLKIQPAELGDSAMYLCASSFGVRLAGGNEQFFGPGTRLTVL.

The V gene is TRBV4-1, the J gene TRBJ2-3; 9 bases agree with TRBD2. This CDR3 contains 17 residues. Germline trimming cut 0 bases from V and 4 bases from J; bases unmatched to any gene: 8. Germline values: CDR1 MGHRA, CDR2 YSYEKL. CDR3 bases: TGCGCCAGCAGCCAAGATCAAGGACTAGCGTATTCAGATACGCAGTATTTT. It is translated as CASSQDQGLAYSDTQYF.

The rearrangement uses TRBV9 and TRBJ1-1, with D perhaps matching TRBD1 (5 bases). The germline gives CDR1 SGDLS, CDR2 YYNGEE. Between the trimmed V and J ends, which lost 4 bases and 0 bases, there was a span of 22 bases. The CDR3 runs 18 residues. Written as DNA, the CDR3 is TGTGCCAGCAGCTCCCCTCTCAGCCGGGGACTCATGAACACTGAAGCTTTCTTT. Amino acid sequence: CASSSPLSRGLMNTEAFF.

The chain couples TRBV2 to TRBJ2-3; a possible D gene is TRBD1 (6 bases). This CDR3 spans 15 amino acids. Trimming shortened V by 4 bases and J by 0 bases, and 11 bases separated the two germline ends. Germline V gives CDR1 SNHLY, CDR2 FYNNEI. Here the CDR3 reads CASSVEGVSTDTQYF. DNA of the CDR3: TGTGCCAGCAGTGTAGAGGGGGTGAGCACAGATACGCAGTATTTT.

This clone was picked up one time. V and J are TRBV30 and TRBJ1-4, with D unclear. The CDR3 extends over 11 amino acids. Trimming took 2 bases from V and 12 from J, leaving 10 bases between them. Germline V gene data show CDR1 as GTSNPN and CDR2 as SVGIG (reference sequence). The CDR3 is CAWSNREELFF. DNA of the CDR3: TGTGCCTGGAGTAACCGGGAGGAACTGTTTTTT.

V usage is TRBV6-6 and J usage is TRBJ1-3; TRBD1 matches at 9 bases. Trimming removed 6 bases from V and 3 bases from J; junction bases left unmatched: 9. Looked up from germline, CDR1 is MNHNY and CDR2 is SVGAGI (reference sequence). The CDR3 has 16 residues. Here the CDR3 reads CASSPRQGVIGNTIYF. The CDR3 DNA reads as TGTGCCAGCAGCCCCAGACAGGGGGTCATTGGAAACACCATATATTTT.

The rearrangement links TRBV28 to TRBJ1-5, with D unclear. Trimming shortened V by 6 bases and J by 2 bases, and 11 bases separated the two germline ends. The CDR3 loop spans 14 amino acids. Germline V gene sequence: CDR1 MDHEN, CDR2 SYDVKM. This chain's CDR3 is CASSLAGGNQPQHF. CDR3 nucleotides: TGTGCCAGCAGCCTGGCCGGGGGCAATCAGCCCCAGCATTTT.

CDR3 in DNA: TGCAGCGCTTCAACAAATGGGGCAACTGAAGCTTTCTTT. It is translated as CSASTNGATEAFF. V gene TRBV29-1 combines with J gene TRBJ1-1; weak D call: TRBD1 (5 bases). Germline V gives CDR1 SQVTM, CDR2 ANQGSEA. CDR3 length: 13 amino acids. Between the trimmed V and J ends, which lost 7 bases and 5 bases, there was a span of 17 bases.